Listed here is a single T cell receptor beta chain. Germline V gene data show CDR1 as MNHEY and CDR2 as SMNVEV (reference sequence). The CDR3 contains 13 residues. Trimming cost V 7 bases and J 5 bases, with 14 bases left between them. These data are taken from a study of control samples from healthy donors and cancer patients. Profiled with immunoSEQ multiplex PCR; TCRdb holds only in-frame clones, not every one. The sample contains some 100,000 clones, about 90% of which appear only once. Sequencing was carried out using blood. The sequence came from a woman in her 50s in good health. This chain links TRBV27 with TRBJ1-2; TRBD1 might be the D (6 bases). The CDR3 DNA reads TGTGCCAGCAAAGGACAGAAGCTTTATGGCTACACCTTC. This encodes CASKGQKLYGYTF.